This T cell receptor (beta chain) was recovered during a study of CD8+ T cells in alopecia areata. Whole-study findings and limits: Although TCR sharing was seen in mice, sharing across patients was less clear, possibly for HLA-related reasons. Researchers report lesional scalp, most notably alopecia totalis/universalis, outstripped normal scalp in clonality.

Germline assignment: CDR1 PRHDT and CDR2 FYEKMQ (reference sequence). The CDR3 sequence is 14 residues long. V gave up 5 bases and J gave up 0 bases, with 10 bases separating them. Extracted from the samples, RNA was reverse transcribed into cDNA to serve as the sequencing template. The assay was immunoSEQ multiplex PCR, and TCRdb's table has in-frame clones only and misses some. The data show more than 200,000 clones, roughly two thirds seen once. Notes on this clone: What it binds is unknown.

This specimen consisted of CD4+ T cells sorted from blood, obtained at week 0. The sequence came from a human donor with alopecia areata. This chain links TRBV13 with TRBJ2-5; no definite D call. The CDR3 loop reads CASSPGIDQETQYF. As DNA, the CDR3 is TGTGCCAGCAGCCCTGGGATAGACCAAGAGACCCAGTACTTC.